This record concerns one T cell receptor (beta chain) sequence. What it recognizes is unknown. Libraries were made from TCR beta cDNA, and they carried unique molecular identifiers. TCRdb analysed the PCR reads with MiXCR anew, one entry per CDR3 protein. The sample consists of 700,000 to 800,000 distinct CDR3 sequences, approximately 30% of them appearing once. This entry is derived from a study of post-analysis software for immune sequencing data. Study-level results: Higher frequency in patients than in controls was seen for about five TRBV segments, with TRBV5-6, TRBV5-1 and TRBV20-1 among them. Normalized Chao1 diversity was significantly lower in multiple sclerosis patients than in controls.

Germline V gene data show CDR1 as SQVTM and CDR2 as ANQGSEA. The CDR3 loop spans 13 amino acids. The V gene end was trimmed by 4 bases and the J gene end by 6 bases; junction bases not matched to a gene: 7. The sequenced sample consisted of blood. The clonotype originates from a girl aged 5-17 years with multiple sclerosis. V is TRBV29-1 and J is TRBJ1-2, with 8 positions matching TRBD1. The CDR3 nucleotides are TGCAGCGTTGGGGCAGGGGGCAGCCATGGCTACACCTTC. This translates into CSVGAGGSHGYTF.